The sample holds a few counts of the clone carrying this T cell receptor (beta chain). These data belong to a study of graft-versus-host responses after intestinal transplantation. On the study more broadly: Induction with anti-thymocyte globulin, then tacrolimus and steroids for roughly three years, was given to all recipients.

General observations from the study: GvH clones were found in recipient marrow; some appeared first in ileum or blood. Where graft-donor T cell macrochimerism was present, patients had high graft-versus-host to host-versus-graft clonal ratios in allografts.

Sequenced by immunoSEQ multiplex PCR; TCRdb stores in-frame clones only, minus some. The table shows around 21,000 clones, with about a third occurring only once. Responders that carried the CFSE label, about 200,000 of them, were plated with about 200,000 irradiated, violet-dye-labeled stimulator cells. Looked up from germline, CDR1 is MNHEY and CDR2 is SMNVEV (reference sequence). Trimming pared 0 bases from V and 2 bases from J, leaving 11 bases between. The CDR3 sequence is 15 residues long. V and J are TRBV27 and TRBJ2-7; weak D call: TRBD1 (5 bases). The sample here was alloreactive CD8+ T cells from a mixed lymphocyte reaction culture, taken before intestinal transplant. Indicated subset: CFSE-low proliferating T cells sorted from approximately 6-day pre-transplant mixed lymphocyte reaction (GvH or HvG direction). This clonotype was sampled from a human patient who received an intestinal transplant. The CDR3 sequence: CASSLSMAGTYEQYF. The CDR3 DNA reads as TGTGCCAGCAGTTTATCGATGGCAGGGACCTACGAGCAGTACTTC.